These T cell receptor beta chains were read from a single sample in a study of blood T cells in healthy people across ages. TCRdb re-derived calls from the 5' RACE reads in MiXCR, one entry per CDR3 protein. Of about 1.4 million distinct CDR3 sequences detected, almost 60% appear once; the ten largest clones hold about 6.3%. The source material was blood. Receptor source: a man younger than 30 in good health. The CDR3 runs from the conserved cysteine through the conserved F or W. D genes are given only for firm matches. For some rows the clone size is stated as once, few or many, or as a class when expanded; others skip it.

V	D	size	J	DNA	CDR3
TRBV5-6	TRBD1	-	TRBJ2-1	TGTGCCAGCAGCTTGGCCTCTGGGACAGGGTACAATGAGCAGTTCTTC	CASSLASGTGYNEQFF
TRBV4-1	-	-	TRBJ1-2	TGCGCCAGCAGCCAAGTCTGGGGGGTGGAGGGCTACACCTTC	CASSQVWGVEGYTF
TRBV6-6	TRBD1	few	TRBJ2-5	TGTGCCAGCAGCGACGACAGGGGGCTGGGAGAGACCCAGTACTTC	CASSDDRGLGETQYF
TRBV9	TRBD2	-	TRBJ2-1	TGTGCCAGCAGCGTAGGGCTAGCGGGACCCCCGTGGGACAATGAGCAGTTCTTC	CASSVGLAGPPWDNEQFF
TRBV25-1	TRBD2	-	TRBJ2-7	TGTGCCAGCAGTGAAACTAGCGGGGGCCTCTCCTACAATGAGCAGTACTTC	CASSETSGGLSYNEQYF
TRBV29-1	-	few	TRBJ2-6	TGCAGCGTTGAAGACCGGAGGAAATCCCCTGGGGCCAACGTCCTGACTTTC	CSVEDRRKSPGANVLTF
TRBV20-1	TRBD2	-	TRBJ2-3	TGCAGTGCTAGAGAGACTAGCGGGAGGGTAGATACGCAGTATTTT	CSARETSGRVDTQYF
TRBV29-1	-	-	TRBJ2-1	TGCAGCGTGGGGAAAGGAAATGAGCAGTTCTTC	CSVGKGNEQFF
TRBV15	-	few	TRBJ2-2	TGTGCCACCAGCAGAGGGTCGGACACCCCCACCGGGGAGCTGTTTTTT	CATSRGSDTPTGELFF
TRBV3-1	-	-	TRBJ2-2	TGTGCCAGCAGTGCCAGGGGAACCGGGGAGCTGTTTTTT	CASSARGTGELFF
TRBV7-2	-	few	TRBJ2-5	TGTGCCAGCAGCTTAACCTGGGACCAAACGTACAATGAGCAGTACTTC	CASSLTWDQTYNEQYF
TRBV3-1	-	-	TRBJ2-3	TGTGCCAGCAGCCAAGATACCCAGCAGGTGCAGTATTTT	CASSQDTQQVQYF
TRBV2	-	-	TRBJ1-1	TGTGCCGAGAAACAGGGATTGAACACTGAAGCTTTCTTT	CAEKQGLNTEAFF
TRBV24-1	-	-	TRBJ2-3	TGTGCCACCAGTGACCCGGATTTCACAGATACGCAGTATTTT	CATSDPDFTDTQYF
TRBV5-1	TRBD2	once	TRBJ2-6	TGCGCCAGCAGCTTGCTAATTTTAGGACTAGCGGCATCTGGGGCCAACGTCCTGACTTTC	CASSLLILGLAASGANVLTF
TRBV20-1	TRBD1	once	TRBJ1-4	TGCAGTGCTAGGGATCCGGGACAGCTTAATGAAAAACTGTTTTTT	CSARDPGQLNEKLFF
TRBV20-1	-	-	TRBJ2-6	TGCAGTGCTAGAGACTACGCAGGGTCTGGGGCCAACGTCCTGACTTTC	CSARDYAGSGANVLTF
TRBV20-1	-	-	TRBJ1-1	TGCAGTGCTAGAGATGAGTTGGGGGGTCGGGGGGCTTTCTTT	CSARDELGGRGAFF
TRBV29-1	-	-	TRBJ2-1	TGCAGCGTTGAAGCTGGTGACGACCAGCAGTTCTTC	CSVEAGDDQQFF
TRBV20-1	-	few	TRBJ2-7	TGCACCCTCAGGGGGGCCGGGGACGAGCAGTACTTC	CTLRGAGDEQYF
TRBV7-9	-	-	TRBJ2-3	TGTGCCAGCAGCTTCTCGCCCACAGATACGCAGTATTTT	CASSFSPTDTQYF
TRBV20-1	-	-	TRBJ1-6	TGCAGTGCTAGTTCTGGAATCTATAATTCACCCCTCCACTTT	CSASSGIYNSPLHF
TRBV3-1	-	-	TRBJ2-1	TGTGCCAGCAGCCAAGAGCACGGGAGTGGCTACAATGAGCAGTTCTTC	CASSQEHGSGYNEQFF